This passage covers 10 T cell receptor beta chains from one sample sequenced in a study of cytomegalovirus exposure and HLA in healthy donors. In the PCR, 60 Vbeta and 13 Jbeta primers were used. Assay used: immunoSEQ multiplex PCR; TCRdb lists only in-frame clones, some missing. This sample carries about 170,000 clones, 60% to 85% of them seen once, and the ten largest clones take approximately 3.1%. Material for sequencing was PBMCs. These receptor sequences come from a woman aged 45 to 65 in good health and CMV-seropositive.

The genes are TRBV5-1 and TRBJ1-1, with D unresolved. The CDR3 spans 15 residues. Trimming pared 7 bases from V and 4 bases from J, leaving 20 bases between. Looked up from germline, CDR1 is SGHRS and CDR2 is YFSETQ. Written as DNA, the CDR3 is TGCGCCAGCGCCCAAAGCGGGCCTCGGGGCACTGAAGCTTTCTTT. It codes for CASAQSGPRGTEAFF.

This chain uses TRBV2 with TRBJ1-1; TRBD1 matches 10 bases. The CDR3 consists of 13 residues. The trim removed 8 bases at V and 7 bases at J, leaving 7 bases unmatched. The germline V gene encodes CDR1 SNHLY and CDR2 FYNNEI. The CDR3 loop reads CASLGQGWIEAFF. The CDR3 coding sequence is TGTGCCAGCCTGGGACAGGGGTGGATTGAAGCTTTCTTT.

Remarks on this clone: Other DNA sequences of this sample code for an identical CDR3. The rearrangement joins TRBV7-9 to TRBJ2-1; 10 positions match TRBD2. V gave up 4 bases and J gave up 7 bases; unmatched junction bases: 16. Germline assignment: CDR1 SEHNR and CDR2 FQNEAQ (reference sequence). CDR3 size: 18 residues. The CDR3 loop is CASSSPRRLAGARNEQFF. CDR3 nucleotide sequence: TGTGCCAGCAGCTCCCCCCGTAGGCTAGCGGGGGCGCGAAATGAGCAGTTCTTC.

Worth noting for this clone: Other DNA sequences from this sample encode an identical CDR3 as well. The gene calls are TRBV5-1 and TRBJ2-2; 10 nucleotides match TRBD2. V lost 5 bases to trimming and J lost 2 bases; unmatched junction nucleotides: 3. Germline V lookup: CDR1 SGHRS, CDR2 YFSETQ. The CDR3 consists of 15 residues. CDR3 DNA sequence: TGCGCCAGCAGATTAGCGGGGGGCAACACCGGGGAGCTGTTTTTT. Residues: CASRLAGGNTGELFF.

The chain carries TRBV27 and TRBJ2-7; 9 bases are shared with TRBD1. With V trimmed by 5 bases and J by 5 bases, 7 bases remained unmatched. This CDR3 is 14 amino acids long. The V gene's germline CDR1 is MNHEY and CDR2 SMNVEV (reference sequence). As DNA, the CDR3 is TGTGCCAGCAGTGCCGCAGGGACAGGGAACGAGCAGTACTTC. Amino acids: CASSAAGTGNEQYF.

The J gene is TRBJ2-7, the V gene TRBV2; TRBD2 agrees at 10 bases. J lost 2 bases, V lost 7 bases, and 17 bases had no gene match. This CDR3 contains 18 residues. The germline V gene encodes CDR1 SNHLY and CDR2 FYNNEI. Here the CDR3 DNA reads TGTGCCAGCACGTTTAGCGGGGGGCAAGGGACCTATACCTACGAGCAGTACTTC. Protein product: CASTFSGGQGTYTYEQYF.

The V gene is TRBV5-6, the J gene TRBJ1-2; TRBD1 matches at 9 bases. V lost 4 bases to trimming and J lost 4 bases; unmatched junction nucleotides: 5. This CDR3 contains 14 residues. Germline assignment: CDR1 SGHDT and CDR2 YYEEEE. In DNA form, the CDR3 reads TGTGCCAGCAGCCAACAGGGGGCCGGCTATGGCTACACCTTC. Translation gives CASSQQGAGYGYTF.

The V gene is TRBV6-6, the J gene TRBJ1-6, with D possibly TRBD1 on 5 matching bases. The CDR3 loop spans 15 amino acids. Trimming took 4 bases from V and 2 from J, leaving 9 bases between them. The germline V gene has CDR1 MNHNY and CDR2 SVGAGI (reference sequence). This chain's CDR3 is CASSLVGAYNSPLHF. The CDR3 DNA reads as TGTGCCAGCAGTTTGGTAGGGGCCTATAATTCACCCCTCCACTTT.

This chain uses TRBV7-9 with TRBJ2-2; 10 bases agree with TRBD1. Germline CDR1 SEHNR, CDR2 FQNEAQ (reference sequence). Losses at the gene ends were 5 bases for V and 3 bases for J; bases not matched to a gene: 6. The CDR3 spans 16 residues. CDR3 sequence: CASSGDRGRDTGELFF. In DNA, the CDR3 is TGTGCCAGCAGCGGTGACAGGGGGCGTGACACCGGGGAGCTGTTTTTT. Filled out from reference TRBV7-9 and TRBJ2-2, the complete variable domain reads DTGVSQNPRHKITKRGQNVTFRCDPISEHNRLYWYRQTLGQGPEFLTYFQNEAQLEKSRLLSDRFSAERPKGSFSTLEIQRTEQGDSAMYLCASSGDRGRDTGELFFGEGSRLTVL.

The chain employs TRBV9 and TRBJ1-2, with TRBD1 identical over 8 bases. V lost 7 bases, J lost 8 bases, and 7 bases stayed unmatched. The CDR3 spans 12 residues. CDR1 is SGDLS, CDR2 YYNGEE, per germline. CDR3 bases: TGTGCCAGCCGGGGCAGGGGGCTCGGCTACACCTTC. Translated: CASRGRGLGYTF.